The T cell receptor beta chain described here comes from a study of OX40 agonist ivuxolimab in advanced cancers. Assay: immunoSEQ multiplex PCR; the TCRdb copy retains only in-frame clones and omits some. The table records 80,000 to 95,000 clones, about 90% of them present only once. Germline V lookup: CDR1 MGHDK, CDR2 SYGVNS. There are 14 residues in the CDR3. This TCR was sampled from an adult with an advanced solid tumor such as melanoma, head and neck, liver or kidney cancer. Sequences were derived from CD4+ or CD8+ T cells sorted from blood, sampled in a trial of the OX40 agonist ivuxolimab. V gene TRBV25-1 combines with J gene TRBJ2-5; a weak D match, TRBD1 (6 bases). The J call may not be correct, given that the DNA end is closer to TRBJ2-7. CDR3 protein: CASSGDRSSYEQYF. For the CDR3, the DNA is TGTGCCAGCAGTGGTGACAGGTCCTCCTACGAGCAGTACTTC.